The next 8 T cell receptor beta chains were all read from a single sample in a study of T-cell reconstitution after alpha-beta-depleted transplantation in children. Molecular barcoding with unique molecular identifiers was used for the TCRbeta library. A single record per CDR3 protein comes from TCRdb applying MiXCR to the PCR reads. In the table there are about 640,000 distinct CDR3 sequences, 10% to 15% of which are singletons. Specimen: PBMCs, mostly from graft donor cells, collected 360 days after TCRalphabeta/CD19-depleted stem cell transplant. These receptors originate from a male patient aged 10 to 17 who had a stem cell transplant for acute myeloid leukemia, so the T cells may come from the graft donor.

The CDR3 coding sequence is TGTGCCAGCAGTTTCCTAGTGGGACAGGGGGCAGGGGAGCAGTACTTC. Translation: CASSFLVGQGAGEQYF. V and J are TRBV27 and TRBJ2-7; 12 bases map to TRBD1. CDR3 size: 16 residues. V lost 3 bases and J lost 7; bases outside the gene matches: 10. Germline V gene data show CDR1 as MNHEY and CDR2 as SMNVEV (reference sequence).

V is TRBV24-1 and J is TRBJ2-5; 10 nucleotides line up with TRBD2. CDR1 KGHDR and CDR2 SFDVKD come from the germline V gene. The CDR3 is made up of 17 amino acids. V was pared by 4 bases and J by 1 base, with 8 bases of the junction left unmatched. The CDR3 protein is CATSDQGLAEFQETQYF. In DNA form, the CDR3 reads TGTGCCACCAGTGACCAAGGACTAGCGGAGTTCCAAGAGACCCAGTACTTC.

This chain uses TRBV20-1 with TRBJ2-1; D uncertain. Trimming cost V 6 bases and J 0 bases, with 9 bases left between them. CDR1 and CDR2 from the germline V gene are DFQATT and SNEGSKA (reference sequence). The CDR3 consists of 13 residues. The CDR3 reads CSAKDYSYNEQFF. The CDR3 nucleotides read TGCAGTGCGAAGGATTACTCCTACAATGAGCAGTTCTTC.

This clonotype was counted many times. V usage is TRBV12-3 or TRBV12-4 and J usage is TRBJ2-7, with TRBD2 as a possible D gene (6 bases). This CDR3 contains 15 residues. V shed 5 bases and J shed 3 bases, with 17 bases lying between them. The CDR3 sequence: CASSPSERAIYEQYF. Here the CDR3 DNA reads TGTGCCAGCAGTCCGTCGGAGCGGGCCATCTACGAGCAGTACTTC.

The chain joins TRBV5-1 to TRBJ1-4, with 7 bases fitting TRBD1. With V trimmed by 7 bases and J by 6 bases, 12 bases remained unmatched. This CDR3 spans 15 amino acids. Germline assignment: CDR1 SGHRS and CDR2 YFSETQ. CDR3: CASRRSTGTDEKLFF. CDR3 nucleotides: TGCGCCAGCCGAAGGTCAACCGGGACAGATGAAAAACTGTTTTTT.

The J gene is TRBJ2-1, the V gene TRBV10-3, with D possibly being TRBD1 (5 bases). Trimming left V 4 bases short and J 0 bases short, with 13 bases between. The V gene's germline CDR1 is ENHRY and CDR2 SYGVKD. The CDR3 has 16 residues. The CDR3 DNA reads TGTGCCATCAGTGCGCCTACAGGCAGCTCCTACAATGAGCAGTTCTTC. It encodes CAISAPTGSSYNEQFF.

This clonotype was recorded at least ten times. The chain links TRBV12-3 or TRBV12-4 to TRBJ2-7, with 9 nucleotides matching TRBD1. Trimming took 3 bases from V and 4 from J; bases not matched to a gene: 10. This CDR3 comprises 16 residues. CDR3 sequence: CASSFLMQDRGYEQYF. The CDR3 DNA reads TGTGCCAGCAGTTTTTTAATGCAGGACAGGGGATACGAGCAGTACTTC.

This clonotype was detected ten times or more. The V gene is TRBV11-2, the J gene TRBJ2-1; a weak D match, TRBD1 (5 bases). With 6 bases removed from V and 4 bases from J, the gap between germline ends came to 10 bases. CDR1 and CDR2 from the germline V gene are SGHAT and FQNNGV. The CDR3 is 13 amino acids. The CDR3 here is CASSQDIYNEQFF. The DNA of the CDR3 is TGTGCCAGCAGTCAGGACATTTACAATGAGCAGTTCTTC.